This TCR beta chain stems from a study of blood T cell repertoires in COVID-19. Study-wide background: PBMCs, B-cell-depleted T cells, or T cells were the source of the cDNA or gDNA that made up the material.

Germline loops: CDR1 LNHDA, CDR2 SQIVND (reference sequence). The CDR3 covers 14 residues. The V end lost 7 bases, the J end lost 5 bases, and 17 bases lay between the germline ends. TCRdb's copy holds only in-frame clones and misses some; the assay was immunoSEQ multiplex PCR. The table has just under 350,000 clones, 88% seen once. The origin of this receptor is a woman in her seventies with COVID-19, enrolled during active disease. The chain joins TRBV19 to TRBJ2-5; perhaps TRBD1 as D (5 bases). The sequencing input was peripheral blood. Written as DNA, the CDR3 is TGTGCCAGTAATGACCAGGGTAGGGGTGAGACCCAGTACTTC. The encoded protein is CASNDQGRGETQYF.